Included here is one T cell receptor beta chain sequence, with context. Antigen: not known. This sample was included in a study of T-cell memory formation after mild COVID-19. Notes on the study in general: In pre-infection memory, a portion of responding clones appeared, which suggested that cross-reactive memory joined.

The V gene lost 0 bases and the J gene lost 8 bases, with 13 bases spanning the gap. The CDR3 contains 14 residues. Germline CDR1 and CDR2: MNHNS and SASEGT. The 5'RACE method, run with constant-segment primers, produced TCR alpha and TCR beta cDNA libraries (carrying sample barcodes and UMIs). TCRdb redid the calling of the 5' RACE reads with MiXCR, one entry per CDR3 protein. The table has 150,000 to 200,000 distinct CDR3 sequences, approximately 17% seen once; the top ten hold more than 3%. Sequenced: PBMCs or a T cell subset sorted from them (not recorded which). The clonotype was recovered from a man in his late teens or twenties who had mild COVID-19 (a few samples of this study predate the infection). Cell type and time point are not known. This chain joins TRBV6-1 and TRBJ1-2; a possible D gene is TRBD1 (5 bases). CDR3 DNA: TGTGCCAGCAGTGAAGCGCAGGGTTTCGAGGGCTACACCTTC. Translation gives CASSEAQGFEGYTF.